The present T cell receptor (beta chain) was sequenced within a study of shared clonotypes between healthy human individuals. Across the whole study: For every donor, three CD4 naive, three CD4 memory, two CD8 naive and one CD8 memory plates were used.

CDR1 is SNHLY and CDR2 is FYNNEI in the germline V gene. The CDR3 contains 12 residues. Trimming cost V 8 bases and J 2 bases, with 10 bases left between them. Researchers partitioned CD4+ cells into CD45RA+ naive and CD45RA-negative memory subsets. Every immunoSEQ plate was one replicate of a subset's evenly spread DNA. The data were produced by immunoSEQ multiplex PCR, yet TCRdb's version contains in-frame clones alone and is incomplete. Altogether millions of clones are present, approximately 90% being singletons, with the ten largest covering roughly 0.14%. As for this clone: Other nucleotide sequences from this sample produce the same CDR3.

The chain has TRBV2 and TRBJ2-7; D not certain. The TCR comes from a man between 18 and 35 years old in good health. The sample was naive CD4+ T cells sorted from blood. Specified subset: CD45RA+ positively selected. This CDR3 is CASGLGTYEQYF. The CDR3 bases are TGTGCCAGCGGATTGGGTACCTACGAGCAGTACTTC.